These T cell receptor beta chains were read from a single sample in a study of shared clonotypes between healthy human individuals. Sequencing used immunoSEQ multiplex PCR; TCRdb keeps in-frame clones, though not all of them. The table lists about 1.5 million clones, approximately 98% of them singletons, with about 0.4% in the top ten. The sequenced sample was naive CD4+ T cells sorted from blood. Receptors were obtained from a man aged 25 to 45 in good health. Each CDR3 is given without its conserved first and last residue. D genes are given only for firm matches.

D,length,V,CDR3
-,8,TRBV29-1,SVAGYEQY
TRBD2,14,TRBV7-9,ASSLAPAGDSNEQF
-,12,TRBV9,ASSVRGRYESQY
-,13,TRBV13,ASSLRDSRPGELF
-,14,TRBV7-3,ASSLGRDSSTDTQY
-,11,TRBV19,ASSSARSYEQY
-,13,TRBV7-8,ASSLVLAGTDTQY
-,13,TRBV11-3,ASSLGGGNTGELF
TRBD1,13,TRBV5-1,ASSLAGGDYNEQF
-,13,TRBV4-1,ASSQVALTPDEQF
TRBD1,13,TRBV10-1,ASSLLYRGQTEAF
-,13,TRBV5-1,ASSLVETGTGELF
TRBD2,15,TRBV6-9,ASSTSGTSGMSYEQY
TRBD2,13,TRBV10-3,AISALAGGPDTQY
-,12,TRBV6-1,ASSEFAARTEAF
-,12,TRBV7-8,ASSLQTGGLEQF
-,14,TRBV5-1,ASSLSTVGSSYEQY
-,17,TRBV10-1,ASSESVSRDFPFLNEQY
TRBD1,11,TRBV19,ARTGTEIYGYT
TRBD1,12,TRBV6-5,ASSYRGRTDTQY
TRBD2,14,TRBV2,ASSSPSGSRTDTQY
TRBD2,12,TRBV7-9,ASRASGYVDEQY
-,16,TRBV4-1,ASSQAPQPTPANYGYT
TRBD1,14,TRBV10-3,AISEGRGLNTDTQY
-,13,TRBV7-9,ASSLRLGSYNEQF
TRBD2,14,TRBV19,ASSMGTSGRAGEQF
-,10,TRBV28,ASSFLGTEAF
TRBD2,16,TRBV5-1,ASSPGLAGPPSSYEQY
-,12,TRBV7-2,ASSLARQSYEQY
TRBD2,15,TRBV15,ATTPSPREGRLNEQF
TRBD1,16,TRBV11-2,ASSLDRWQGANTGELF
-,12,TRBV2,ASSEALPGVEAF
-,12,TRBV7-6,ASSPPRRKETQY
TRBD1,14,TRBV2,ASSERDSRNTGELF
-,12,TRBV7-3,ASSLSGSTDTQY
-,10,TRBV29-1,SVARRGNEQF
-,11,TRBV6-1,ASSELLYYEQY
-,14,TRBV5-1,ASSLGSGQLGNIQY
-,13,TRBV7-6,ASSLGPLGGNTIY